This T cell receptor (beta chain) was sequenced for a study of pediatric ulcerative colitis (dated by TCRdb to the late 2010s). About the full investigation: From 8 or 9 newly diagnosed, treatment-naive pediatric ulcerative colitis patients and four non-IBD control children, paired blood and rectal samples were collected.

The junction carries 4 bases between V and J, which are trimmed by 0 bases and 2 bases respectively. The CDR3 runs 13 residues from the cysteine to the phenylalanine. Only the CDR3 portion is preserved as DNA: 39 bases, with reading frame beginning at the first base. In the germline V gene (reference sequence), CDR1 corresponds to WNHNN and CDR2 to SYGVQD. In controls, colonoscopy was performed for suspected IBD, macroscopically and histologically normal endoscopy was observed, and no IBD diagnosis was made within the following year. Blood was sampled at the same time as the colonoscopy. The Wizard kit (Promega) was used to extract genomic DNA from the blood and intestinal samples. Through the immunoSEQ TRB Survey service, multiplex V and J primers were used to amplify rearranged CDR3 beta regions from genomic DNA. To keep depth equal across samples, survey-level sequencing depth of up to 500,000 reads per sample was applied. Libraries were purified, pooled and sequenced on Illumina technology. The authors processed their data as follows. immunoSEQ online tools were used for productive clonality, sample overlap, pairwise scatters, CDR3 beta length, V/D/J gene usage and productiveness. Calculated diversity was the number of unique rearrangements divided by total templates times 100; Shannon and Simpson indices were also computed. Z-score normalized data were analyzed by principal component analysis with the R prcomp function and the ggbiplot package. Morisita's index was used to measure clonal overlap between blood and rectum within each subject. This immuneACCESS table, as held by TCRdb, lists in-frame sequences with V and J called but not all clones. Of the missing ones, under half trace to an unresolved V gene in checked studies; the others have no known cause. V, J and clone size are taken as reported in that table, and D and trimming were inferred from the DNA itself. The sample table contains about 60,000 clones; only one count was recorded for around 87% of them. Clones ranked in the top ten supply nearly 1.5% of the sample.

General findings and caveats noted by the study authors: Because repertoires were derived from total lymphocyte DNA, patterns in rare subsets such as regulatory T cells may not have been reflected. For technical reasons, substantially fewer templates were yielded by the blood samples of two patients, and these blood samples were excluded from blood-rectal overlap analysis. Two rectal CDR3 clonotypes were detected in all ulcerative colitis patients and were not detected in any of the controls. The healthy control group was small, with only a few individuals. Features of the rectal repertoire distinguished controls, mild-moderate colitis patients and acute severe colitis patients, and in acute severe colitis rectal diversity was lower because of clonal expansions. Compared with controls, ulcerative colitis patients showed significantly higher autologous blood-rectal clonal overlap, a finding that suggests increased T cell trafficking to inflamed tissue.

Worth noting for this clone: Its binding antigen is unknown. Base qualities are missing; no much larger clone stands one base away.

The origin of this receptor is a boy aged 5-17 years who was a control in a study of pediatric ulcerative colitis. The sequence joins TRBV10-1 to TRBJ2-5, with no confident D gene call. Source material: blood. The nucleotides read TGCGCCAGCAGTGAGTCCAGACAAGAGACCCAGTACTTC. Its coded protein is CASSESRQETQYF.